The next 15 T cell receptor beta chains were all read from a single sample in a study of shared clonotypes between healthy human individuals. The protocol was immunoSEQ multiplex PCR, while the TCRdb copy is restricted to in-frame clones and leaves out a portion. The sample lists around 700,000 clones, around 67% occurring once. The material sequenced was memory CD4+ T cells sorted from blood. The subset is: CD45RA-negative fraction. The receptors here all came from a woman in her 30s in good health.

This clone has a single count. V usage is TRBV7-8 and J usage is TRBJ2-6; D is ambiguous. This CDR3 comprises 18 residues. Germline V gene lookup returns CDR1 SGHVS and CDR2 FQNEAQ. V was trimmed by 4 bases and J by 0 bases, leaving 16 bases between them. CDR3 nucleotide sequence: TGTGCCAGCAGCTCGCGAAGAGACCGTATCTCTGGGGCCAACGTCCTGACTTTC. This encodes CASSSRRDRISGANVLTF.

This chain links TRBV30 with TRBJ1-5, with 11 bases lining up with TRBD1. The V segment lost 1 base and the J segment 4 bases; nucleotides outside the gene matches: 3. Germline loops: CDR1 GTSNPN, CDR2 SVGIG (reference sequence). The CDR3 is 15 residues long. CDR3 sequence reads: CAWSAGTGGNQPQHF. DNA for the CDR3: TGTGCCTGGAGTGCTGGGACAGGGGGTAATCAGCCCCAGCATTTT.

This rearrangement joins TRBV6-1 to TRBJ2-7, with unresolved D. The CDR3 totals 14 residues. The germline V and J ends were trimmed by 6 bases and 2 bases, with 14 bases remaining between them. Looked up from germline, CDR1 is MNHNS and CDR2 is SASEGT. CDR3 DNA sequence: TGTGCCAGCAGACTTAGTTTCACAACCTACGAGCAGTACTTC. The encoded protein is CASRLSFTTYEQYF.

This clone has a count of ten or more. J is TRBJ2-2 and V is TRBV2; maybe TRBD1 (5 bases). This CDR3 comprises 13 residues. CDR1 and CDR2 (germline): SNHLY, FYNNEI. Trimming shortened V by 5 bases and J by 5 bases, and 9 bases separated the two germline ends. CDR3 in DNA: TGTGCCAGCAGTCTACAGGAGACCGGGGAGCTGTTTTTT. This translates into CASSLQETGELFF.

The chain carries TRBV5-1 and TRBJ2-5, with 13 bases that match TRBD2. The germline V gene encodes CDR1 SGHRS and CDR2 YFSETQ. The trim removed 3 bases at V and 3 bases at J, leaving 11 bases unmatched. There are 18 residues in the CDR3. CDR3 loop: CASSSGTSGNLLEETQYF. The CDR3 bases are TGCGCCAGCAGCTCTGGGACTAGCGGGAACCTTCTGGAAGAGACCCAGTACTTC.

The rearrangement links TRBV5-1 to TRBJ1-2, with D uncertain. CDR1 is SGHRS, CDR2 YFSETQ, per germline. V lost 4 bases to trimming and J lost 8 bases, with 15 bases between them. This CDR3 has 13 amino acids. In DNA, the CDR3 is TGCGCCAGCAGCCCCGGGCCGTCGATGGGCTACACCTTC. As protein: CASSPGPSMGYTF.

The chain uses TRBV28 and TRBJ2-5; 7 bases align to TRBD1. Germline CDR1 is MDHEN and CDR2 is SYDVKM. The CDR3 sequence is 14 residues long. V lost 3 bases to trimming and J lost 2 bases; unmatched junction nucleotides: 3. The CDR3: CASSFRQGQETQYF. For the CDR3, the DNA is TGTGCCAGCAGTTTCAGACAGGGACAAGAGACCCAGTACTTC.

As regards this clone: Other DNA sequences of this sample code for an identical CDR3. The J gene is TRBJ2-7, the V gene TRBV27; possible D gene TRBD1, 5 bases. CDR3 length equals 13 residues. Deletions cut 5 bases from V and 0 bases from J, with 8 bases between. Germline assignment: CDR1 MNHEY and CDR2 SMNVEV (reference sequence). CDR3 DNA sequence: TGTGCCAGCAGTCGTACAGGCTCCTACGAGCAGTACTTC. This codes for CASSRTGSYEQYF.

The chain is built from TRBV30 and TRBJ2-1; D not certain. This CDR3 has 14 residues. From germline, CDR1 is GTSNPN and CDR2 SVGIG (reference sequence). Trimming pared 3 bases from V and 3 bases from J, leaving 12 bases between. In DNA, the CDR3 is TGTGCCTGGAGCCCCCCTGTCAACTACAATGAGCAGTTCTTC. It codes for CAWSPPVNYNEQFF.

V is TRBV11-1 and J is TRBJ2-5; D remains unclear. The CDR3 runs 14 residues. CDR1 is SGHAT, CDR2 FQDESV, per germline (reference sequence). V was cut by 1 base and J by 6 bases, with 12 bases left in between. This CDR3 is CASSLDIGQKTQYF. DNA for the CDR3: TGTGCCAGCAGCTTAGATATTGGCCAGAAGACCCAGTACTTC.

The V and J genes are TRBV7-9 and TRBJ2-3; the match to TRBD1 covers 9 bases. Germline V gene lookup returns CDR1 SEHNR and CDR2 FQNEAQ (reference sequence). CDR3 length: 18 amino acids. Unmatched junction bases numbered 10, after V lost 0 bases and J lost 3 bases. Here the CDR3 DNA reads TGTGCCAGCAGCTTAGCTATCTTCCGGGACAGGGTGACAGATACGCAGTATTTT. Encoded protein: CASSLAIFRDRVTDTQYF.

The V and J genes are TRBV29-1 and TRBJ2-7; D gene ambiguous. The CDR3 runs 11 residues. V lost 8 bases and J 6 bases, leaving 14 bases between the germline ends. Germline CDR1 reads SQVTM; CDR2 reads ANQGSEA. The DNA for the CDR3 is TGCAGCATACAGTCCCTAGGCGAGCAGTACTTC. Its translation is CSIQSLGEQYF.

V is TRBV11-2 and J is TRBJ2-1; 13 nucleotides agree with TRBD2. V lost 6 bases, J lost 2 bases, and 4 bases stayed unmatched. The CDR3 spans 16 residues. Germline V gives CDR1 SGHAT, CDR2 FQNNGV. CDR3 sequence reads: CASSRTSGSPYNEQFF. The CDR3 region has the DNA TGTGCCAGCAGTCGGACTAGCGGGAGCCCCTACAATGAGCAGTTCTTC. Together with reference TRBV11-2 and TRBJ2-1, the CDR3 gives the full variable domain: EAGVAQSPRYKIIEKRQSVAFWCNPISGHATLYWYQQILGQGPKLLIQFQNNGVVDDSQLPKDRFSAERLKGVDSTLKIQPAKLEDSAVYLCASSRTSGSPYNEQFFGPGTRLTVL.

The rearrangement joins TRBV5-1 to TRBJ1-1; no firm D call. CDR1 and CDR2 (germline): SGHRS, YFSETQ. The V end lost 5 bases, the J end lost 3 bases, and 14 bases lay between the germline ends. This CDR3 contains 14 residues. CDR3 region: CASRATPSYTEAFF. CDR3 in DNA: TGCGCCAGCAGGGCGACGCCGAGTTACACTGAAGCTTTCTTT.

The rearrangement joins TRBV6-1 to TRBJ1-5; TRBD1 is a possible D gene (6 bases). The CDR3 loop spans 15 amino acids. V lost 2 bases and J lost 6, with 14 bases in between. Germline loops: CDR1 MNHNS, CDR2 SASEGT. The CDR3 sequence is CASSERQGWSQPQHF. The CDR3 DNA reads TGTGCCAGCAGTGAAAGGCAGGGGTGGAGTCAGCCCCAGCATTTT.